This T cell receptor beta chain was identified in a study of blood T cell repertoires in COVID-19. Study overall: Samples taken during acute and convalescent COVID-19 were collected in the United States, Italy and Spain.

Sequencing used immunoSEQ multiplex PCR; TCRdb keeps in-frame clones, though not all of them. The data contain under 200,000 clones, 70% to 85% of them singletons. The CDR3 contains 15 residues. Germline loops: CDR1 MNHEY, CDR2 SVGAGI. Trimming shortened V by 4 bases and J by 0 bases, and 12 bases separated the two germline ends. Sequencing was carried out using peripheral blood. This chain connects TRBV6-5 to TRBJ1-2; D is unclear. The sequence was collected from a woman in her twenties or thirties with acute or convalescent COVID-19. The CDR3 loop is CASSSPTLTNYGYTF. The CDR3 DNA sequence: TGTGCCAGCAGTTCTCCGACATTAACTAACTATGGCTACACCTTC.